This record looks at one TCR beta chain sequence and its context. The target of this receptor is not known. No base quality values were provided; no much bigger clone lies one nucleotide off. This specimen comes from a study of blood T cell repertoires in COVID-19 (dated by TCRdb to about 2020). Background for the entire study: Samples covering the acute and convalescent phases of COVID-19 were provided by collaborators in the United States, Italy and Spain. The prospective study material was composed of cDNA or gDNA derived from T cells, B-cell-depleted T cells, or PBMCs. The dataset comprised deeply sampled blood TCRbeta repertoires from subjects exposed to, actively infected with, or recovered from COVID-19. A freely available public database, intended as a resource for researchers studying the immune response to SARS-CoV-2, is where the repertoires were released. The samples were drawn from two sources: the first 160 participants of the ongoing ImmuneRACE study, and some 1,300 subjects contributed by 6 global collaborators. Sample metadata almost always included a de-identified subject ID, COVID-19 status, age in years and sex. Where available, HLA class I and class II types were taken from metadata supplied by the sample provider and were not determined by assay-based typing.

V and J are trimmed by 1 base and 3 bases, and the gene matches miss 3 bases of the junction. The CDR3 measures 15 amino acids from cysteine to phenylalanine. Here the CDR3 DNA is all that survives: 45 bases in frame from base 1. The germline V gene yields SGHTA for CDR1 and FQGNSA for CDR2. Results the study describes overall, beyond this receptor: Clinical and demographic metadata were provided uncurated, with the amount varying by source and participant.

Participants in the prospective study were aged roughly 18 to 90 years, lived in over 20 United States geographic areas, and enrolled through a virtual design. To assign participants to cohorts, the prospective study relied on clinical history that participants themselves reported in a screening survey and a study questionnaire. Recovered participants in ImmuneRACE Cohort 3 were defined as having two consecutive negative NP/OP PCR tests, clearance from a healthcare professional, or resolution of symptoms. In the prospective study, mobile phlebotomists collected whole blood, serum and a nasopharyngeal or oropharyngeal swab from each participant. Over a 2-month period, participants in the prospective study had the option of providing additional blood draws and questionnaires. Before DNA extraction, blood samples from the prospective study were shipped at room temperature or frozen. TCRbeta CDR3 regions were amplified from genomic DNA using the immunoSEQ Assay, a bias-controlled multiplex PCR. From the authors' description of their analysis: Nucleated cell counts per sample were estimated from amplification of reference gene primers within the assay. To quantify the absolute abundance of each unique TCRbeta CDR3 rearrangement, sequence reads were collapsed and filtered. For each sample, productive Simpson clonality was calculated as the square root of Simpson's diversity index over productive rearrangements. Entries here come from immuneACCESS through TCRdb and include only in-frame sequences with V and J called. Some clones fail to appear in such tables; in the studies checked, an unresolved V gene covers under half of the shortfall, and the cause of the remainder is unknown. V and J calls and clone size are those listed in that table; D and trimming were worked out from the DNA. For this sample there are 350,000 to 400,000 clones; around 89% appear just once. Of the sample, roughly 0.99% is held by the ten largest clones.

This receptor was taken from a man aged 18 to 30 who had recovered from COVID-19. The sample taken for sequencing was PBMCs or T cells enriched from blood (not recorded which). The rearranged chain carries TRBV7-2 and TRBJ2-1, and TRBD2 matches 7 of the central bases. The CDR3 region: CASSLVTSDYNEQFF. The DNA is as follows: TGTGCCAGCAGCTTAGTTACTAGCGACTACAATGAGCAGTTCTTC.